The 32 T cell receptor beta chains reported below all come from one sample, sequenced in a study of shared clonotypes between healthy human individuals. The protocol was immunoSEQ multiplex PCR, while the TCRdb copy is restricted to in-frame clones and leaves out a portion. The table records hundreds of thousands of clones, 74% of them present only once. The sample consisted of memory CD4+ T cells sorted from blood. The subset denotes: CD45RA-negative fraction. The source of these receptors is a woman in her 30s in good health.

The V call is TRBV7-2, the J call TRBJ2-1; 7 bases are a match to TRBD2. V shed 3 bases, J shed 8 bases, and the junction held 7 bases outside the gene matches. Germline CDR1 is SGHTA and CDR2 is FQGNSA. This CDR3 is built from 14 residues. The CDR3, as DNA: TGTGCCAGCAGCTTGGGCGGGAGTAGGGATGAGCAGTTCTTC. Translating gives CASSLGGSRDEQFF.

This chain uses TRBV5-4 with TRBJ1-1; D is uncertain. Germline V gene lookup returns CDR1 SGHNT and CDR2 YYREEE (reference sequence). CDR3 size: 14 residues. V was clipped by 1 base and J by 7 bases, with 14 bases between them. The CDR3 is CASSLWAGGGEAFF. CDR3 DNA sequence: TGTGCCAGCAGCTTGTGGGCGGGCGGCGGTGAAGCTTTCTTT.

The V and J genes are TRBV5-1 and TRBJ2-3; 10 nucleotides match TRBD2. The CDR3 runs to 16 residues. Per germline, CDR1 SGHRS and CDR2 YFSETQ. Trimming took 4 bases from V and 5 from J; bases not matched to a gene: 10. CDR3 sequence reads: CASSHPIAGGRDTQYF. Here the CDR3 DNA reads TGCGCCAGCAGCCACCCAATAGCGGGAGGAAGAGATACGCAGTATTTT.

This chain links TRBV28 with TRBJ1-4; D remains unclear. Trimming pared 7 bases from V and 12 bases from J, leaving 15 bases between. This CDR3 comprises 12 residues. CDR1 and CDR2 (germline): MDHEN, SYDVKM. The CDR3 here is CASKRGPSQLFF. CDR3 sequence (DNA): TGTGCCAGCAAGCGAGGGCCATCTCAACTGTTTTTT. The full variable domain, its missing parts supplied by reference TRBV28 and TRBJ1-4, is DVKVTQSSRYLVKRTGEKVFLECVQDMDHENMFWYRQDPGLGLRLIYFSYDVKMKEKGDIPEGYSVSREKKERFSLILESASTNQTSMYLCASKRGPSQLFFGSGTQLSVL.

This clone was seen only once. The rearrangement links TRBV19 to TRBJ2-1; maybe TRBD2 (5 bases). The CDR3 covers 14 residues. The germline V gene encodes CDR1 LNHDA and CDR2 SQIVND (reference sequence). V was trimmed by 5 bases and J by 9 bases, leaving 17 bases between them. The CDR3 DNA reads TGTGCCAGTAGTTCAGGACTGACTATGGGTGAGCAGTTCTTC. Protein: CASSSGLTMGEQFF.

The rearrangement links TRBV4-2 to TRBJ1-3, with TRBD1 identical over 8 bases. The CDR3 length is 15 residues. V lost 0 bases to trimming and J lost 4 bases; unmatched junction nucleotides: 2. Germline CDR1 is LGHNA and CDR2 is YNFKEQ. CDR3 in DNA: TGTGCCAGCAGCCAAGACAGGGGGCTCGGAAACACCATATATTTT. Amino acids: CASSQDRGLGNTIYF.

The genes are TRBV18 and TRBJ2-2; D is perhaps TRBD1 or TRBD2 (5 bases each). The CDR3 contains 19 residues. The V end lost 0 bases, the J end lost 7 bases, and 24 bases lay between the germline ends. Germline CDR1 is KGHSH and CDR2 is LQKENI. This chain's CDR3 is CASSPPGSWSSAGGGELFF. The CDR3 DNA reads TGTGCCAGCTCACCACCTGGTTCCTGGTCGTCTGCTGGGGGCGGGGAGCTGTTTTTT.

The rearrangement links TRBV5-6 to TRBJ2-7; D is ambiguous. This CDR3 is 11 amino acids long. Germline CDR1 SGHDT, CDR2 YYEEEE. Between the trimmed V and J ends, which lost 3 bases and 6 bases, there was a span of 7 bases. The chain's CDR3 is CASSSTIEQYF. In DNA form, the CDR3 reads TGTGCCAGCAGCTCAACCATCGAGCAGTACTTC.

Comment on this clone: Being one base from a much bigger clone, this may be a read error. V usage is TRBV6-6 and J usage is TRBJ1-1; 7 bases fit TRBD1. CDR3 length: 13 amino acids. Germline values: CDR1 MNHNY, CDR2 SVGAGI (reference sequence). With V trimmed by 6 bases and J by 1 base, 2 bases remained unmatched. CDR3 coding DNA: TGTGCCAGCAGGAGACAGGGGAACACTGAAGCTTTCTTT. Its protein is CASRRQGNTEAFF.

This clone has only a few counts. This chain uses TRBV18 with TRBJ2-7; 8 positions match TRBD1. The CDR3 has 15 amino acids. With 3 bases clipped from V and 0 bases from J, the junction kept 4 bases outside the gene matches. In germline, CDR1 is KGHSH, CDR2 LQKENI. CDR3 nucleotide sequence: TGTGCCAGCTCACCCGACAGGGGAGGCTCCTACGAGCAGTACTTC. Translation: CASSPDRGGSYEQYF.

DNA for the CDR3: TGTGCCAGTAGTAACCCCCCTCTGACGCTAGCCAAAAACATTCAGTACTTC. Protein sequence: CASSNPPLTLAKNIQYF. This chain uses TRBV19 with TRBJ2-4; D gene unclear. The CDR3 contains 17 residues. CDR1 and CDR2 (germline): LNHDA, SQIVND (reference sequence). Trimming stripped 4 bases from V and 0 bases from J, with 16 bases between. Looking up the rest from reference TRBV19 and TRBJ2-4 gives the full variable domain: DGGITQSPKYLFRKEGQNVTLSCEQNLNHDAMYWYRQDPGQGLRLIYYSQIVNDFQKGDIAEGYSVSREKKESFPLTVTSAQKNPTAFYLCASSNPPLTLAKNIQYFGAGTRLSVL.

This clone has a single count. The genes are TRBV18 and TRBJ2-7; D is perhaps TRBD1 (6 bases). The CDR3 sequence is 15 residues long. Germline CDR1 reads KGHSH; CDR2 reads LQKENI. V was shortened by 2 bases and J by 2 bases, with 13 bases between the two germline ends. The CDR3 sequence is CASSPNRDSTYEQYF. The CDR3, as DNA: TGTGCCAGCTCACCAAACAGGGATTCCACCTACGAGCAGTACTTC.

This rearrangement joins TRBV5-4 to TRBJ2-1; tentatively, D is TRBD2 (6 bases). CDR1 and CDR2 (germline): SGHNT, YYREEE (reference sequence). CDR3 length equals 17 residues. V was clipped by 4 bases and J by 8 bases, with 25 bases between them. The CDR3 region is CASSQEVQTGARYEQFF. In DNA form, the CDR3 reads TGTGCCAGCAGCCAAGAAGTTCAAACGGGAGCTAGATATGAGCAGTTCTTC.

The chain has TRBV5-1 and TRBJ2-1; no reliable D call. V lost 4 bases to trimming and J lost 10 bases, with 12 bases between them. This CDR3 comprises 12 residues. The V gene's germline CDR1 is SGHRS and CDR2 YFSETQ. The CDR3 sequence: CASSIGVGEQFF. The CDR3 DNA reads TGCGCCAGCAGCATCGGCGTAGGCGAGCAGTTCTTC.

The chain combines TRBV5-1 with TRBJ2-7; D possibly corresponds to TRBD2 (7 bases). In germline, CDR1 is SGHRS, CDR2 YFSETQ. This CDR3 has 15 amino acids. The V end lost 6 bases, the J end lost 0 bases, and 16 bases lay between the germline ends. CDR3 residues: CASKGERDDSYEQYF. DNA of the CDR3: TGCGCCAGCAAGGGGGAGCGGGACGACTCCTACGAGCAGTACTTC.

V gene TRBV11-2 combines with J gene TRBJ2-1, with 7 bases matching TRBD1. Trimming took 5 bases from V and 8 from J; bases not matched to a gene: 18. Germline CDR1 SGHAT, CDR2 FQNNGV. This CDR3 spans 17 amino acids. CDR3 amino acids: CASSPTHMTGRFDEQFF. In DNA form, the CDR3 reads TGTGCCAGCAGCCCCACCCACATGACAGGGCGTTTTGATGAGCAGTTCTTC.

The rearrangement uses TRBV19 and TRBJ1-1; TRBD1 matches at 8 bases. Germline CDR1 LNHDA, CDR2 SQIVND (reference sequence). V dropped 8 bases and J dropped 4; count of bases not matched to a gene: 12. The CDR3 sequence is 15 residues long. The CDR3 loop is CASLGRLTGGTEAFF. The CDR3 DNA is TGTGCCAGTCTCGGGCGCCTCACAGGGGGCACTGAAGCTTTCTTT.

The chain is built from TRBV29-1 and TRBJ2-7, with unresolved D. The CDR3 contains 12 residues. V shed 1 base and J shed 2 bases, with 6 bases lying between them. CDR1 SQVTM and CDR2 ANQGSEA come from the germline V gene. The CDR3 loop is CSVEGQAYEQYF. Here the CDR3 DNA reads TGCAGCGTTGAAGGTCAAGCCTACGAGCAGTACTTC.

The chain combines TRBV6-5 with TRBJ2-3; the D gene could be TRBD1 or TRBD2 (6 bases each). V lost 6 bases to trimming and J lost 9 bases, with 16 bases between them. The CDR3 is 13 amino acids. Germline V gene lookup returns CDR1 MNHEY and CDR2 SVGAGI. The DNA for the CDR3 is TGTGCCAGCAGGCCAAGGGGGAGGCGAACGCAGTATTTT. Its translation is CASRPRGRRTQYF.

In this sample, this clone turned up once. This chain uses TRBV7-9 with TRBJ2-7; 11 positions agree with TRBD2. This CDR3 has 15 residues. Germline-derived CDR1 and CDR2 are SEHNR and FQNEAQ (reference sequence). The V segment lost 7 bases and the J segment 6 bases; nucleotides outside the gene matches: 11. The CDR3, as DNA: TGTGCCAGCACCCTACTAGCGGGAGCAGTGGGCGAGCAGTACTTC. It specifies CASTLLAGAVGEQYF.

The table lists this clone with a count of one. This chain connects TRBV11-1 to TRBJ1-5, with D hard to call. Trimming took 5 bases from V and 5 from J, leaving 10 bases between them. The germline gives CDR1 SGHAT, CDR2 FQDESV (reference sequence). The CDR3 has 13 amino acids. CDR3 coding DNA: TGTGCCAGCAGCCTGGGGATCGATCAGCCCCAGCATTTT. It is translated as CASSLGIDQPQHF.

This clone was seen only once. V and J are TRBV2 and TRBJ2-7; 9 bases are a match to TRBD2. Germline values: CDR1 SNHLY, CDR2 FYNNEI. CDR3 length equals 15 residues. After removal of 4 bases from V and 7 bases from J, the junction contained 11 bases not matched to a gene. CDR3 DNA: TGTGCCAGCAGTGGCGGTAGCGGGAGAAGTAGAGAGCAGTACTTC. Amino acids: CASSGGSGRSREQYF.

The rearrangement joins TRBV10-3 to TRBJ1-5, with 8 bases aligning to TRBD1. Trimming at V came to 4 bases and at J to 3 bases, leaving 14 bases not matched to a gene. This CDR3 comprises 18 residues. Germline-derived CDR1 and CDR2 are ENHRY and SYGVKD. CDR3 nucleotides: TGTGCCATCAGTGTAGGGACAGGCACCCCAGGTAACAATCAGCCCCAGCATTTT. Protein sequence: CAISVGTGTPGNNQPQHF.

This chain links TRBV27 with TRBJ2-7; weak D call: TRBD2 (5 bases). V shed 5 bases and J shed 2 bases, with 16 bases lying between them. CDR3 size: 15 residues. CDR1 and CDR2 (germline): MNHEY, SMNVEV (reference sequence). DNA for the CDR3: TGTGCCAGCAGTCCAACCCGAGGAGCGGCCTACGAGCAGTACTTC. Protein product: CASSPTRGAAYEQYF.

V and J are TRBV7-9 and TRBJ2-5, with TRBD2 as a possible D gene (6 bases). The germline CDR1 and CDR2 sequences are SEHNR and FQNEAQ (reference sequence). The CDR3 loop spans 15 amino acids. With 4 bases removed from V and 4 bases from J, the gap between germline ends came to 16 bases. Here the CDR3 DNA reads TGTGCCAGCAGCTCGGCGGAGGGAGTTGGAGAGACCCAGTACTTC. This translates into CASSSAEGVGETQYF.

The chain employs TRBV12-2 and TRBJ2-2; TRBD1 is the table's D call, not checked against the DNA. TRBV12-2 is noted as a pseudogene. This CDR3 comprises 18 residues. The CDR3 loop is CASRLAAPGQGVAGELFF. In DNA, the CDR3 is TGTGCAAGTCGCTTAGCGGCGCCGGGACAGGGAGTTGCCGGGGAGCTGTTTTTT.

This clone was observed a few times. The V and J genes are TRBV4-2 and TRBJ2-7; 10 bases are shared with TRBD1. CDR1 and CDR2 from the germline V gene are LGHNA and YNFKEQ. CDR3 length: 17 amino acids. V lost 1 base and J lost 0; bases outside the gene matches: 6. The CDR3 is CASSQAVGTGDSYEQYF. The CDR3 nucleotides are TGTGCCAGCAGCCAAGCCGTGGGGACAGGGGACTCCTACGAGCAGTACTTC.

CDR3 DNA sequence: TGTGCCAGCAGTGTGACAGGGTCACTCTACGAGCAGTACTTC. It translates to CASSVTGSLYEQYF. V is TRBV28 and J is TRBJ2-7; 7 nucleotides align to TRBD1. J was trimmed by 3 bases and V by 5 bases; bases with no gene match: 7. The CDR3 extends over 14 amino acids. Germline V lookup: CDR1 MDHEN, CDR2 SYDVKM.

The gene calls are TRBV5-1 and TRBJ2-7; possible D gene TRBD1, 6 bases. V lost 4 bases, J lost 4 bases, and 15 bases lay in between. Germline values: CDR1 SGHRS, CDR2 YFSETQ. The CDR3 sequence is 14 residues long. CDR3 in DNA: TGCGCCAGCAGCGTAATACAGGGTAGTTACGAGCAGTACTTC. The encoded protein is CASSVIQGSYEQYF.

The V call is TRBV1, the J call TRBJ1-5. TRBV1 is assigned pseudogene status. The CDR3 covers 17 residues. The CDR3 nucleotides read TGCACCAGCAGCCAAGATTATTCTTATTTTAGAATTGGGCCCCAGCATTTT. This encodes CTSSQDYSYFRIGPQHF.

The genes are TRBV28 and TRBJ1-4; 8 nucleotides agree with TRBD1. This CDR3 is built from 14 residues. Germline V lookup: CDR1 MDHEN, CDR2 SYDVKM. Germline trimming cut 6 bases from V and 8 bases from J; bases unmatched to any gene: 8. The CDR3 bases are TGTGCCAGCAGACCTCAGGGGGCGGGGGAAAAACTGTTTTTT. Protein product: CASRPQGAGEKLFF.

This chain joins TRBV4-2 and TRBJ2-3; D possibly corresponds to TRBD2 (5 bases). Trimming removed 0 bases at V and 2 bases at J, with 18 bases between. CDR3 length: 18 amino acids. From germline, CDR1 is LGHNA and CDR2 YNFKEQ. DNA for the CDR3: TGTGCCAGCAGCCAAGATACAACAAGAGGGAGTGCCACAGATACGCAGTATTTT. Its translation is CASSQDTTRGSATDTQYF.